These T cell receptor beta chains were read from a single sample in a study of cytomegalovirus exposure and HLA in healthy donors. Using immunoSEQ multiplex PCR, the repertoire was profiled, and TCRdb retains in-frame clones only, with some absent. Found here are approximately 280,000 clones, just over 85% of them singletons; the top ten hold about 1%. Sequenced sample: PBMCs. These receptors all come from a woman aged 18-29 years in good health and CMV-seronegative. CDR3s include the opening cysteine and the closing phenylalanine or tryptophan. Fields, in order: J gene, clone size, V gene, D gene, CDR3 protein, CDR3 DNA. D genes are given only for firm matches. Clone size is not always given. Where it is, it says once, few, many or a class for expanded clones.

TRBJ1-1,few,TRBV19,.,CASSFTGNTEAFF,TGTGCCAGTAGTTTTACAGGGAACACTGAAGCTTTCTTT
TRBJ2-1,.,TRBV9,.,CASGTTSYSNEQFF,TGTGCCAGCGGAACGACTAGTTACTCAAATGAGCAGTTCTTC
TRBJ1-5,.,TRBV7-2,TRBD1,CASSLAGTGRQRQPQHF,TGTGCCAGCAGCTTAGCGGGGACAGGGAGACAGAGGCAGCCCCAGCATTTT
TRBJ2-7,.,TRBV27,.,CASSLRATYEQYF,TGTGCCAGCAGTTTGCGGGCAACCTACGAGCAGTACTTC
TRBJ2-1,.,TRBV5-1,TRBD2,CASSLMGLAGDAYNEQFF,TGCGCCAGCAGCTTGATGGGACTAGCGGGAGATGCGTACAATGAGCAGTTCTTC
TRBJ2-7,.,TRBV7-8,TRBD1,CASSPGQGTYEQYF,TGTGCCAGCAGCCCCGGACAGGGAACCTACGAGCAGTACTTC
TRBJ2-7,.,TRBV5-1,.,CASSTAGDYEQYF,TGCGCCAGCAGCACCGCCGGGGACTACGAGCAGTACTTC
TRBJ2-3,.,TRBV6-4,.,CASSEEGTTDTQYF,TGTGCCAGCAGTGAGGAGGGGACCACAGATACGCAGTATTTT
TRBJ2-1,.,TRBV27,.,CASSYGLLNEQFF,TGTGCCAGCAGTTACGGACTCCTCAATGAACAGTTCTTC
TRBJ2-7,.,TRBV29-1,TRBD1,CSGADRGLREQYF,TGCAGCGGGGCGGACAGGGGGCTTCGCGAGCAGTACTTC
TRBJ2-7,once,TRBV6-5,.,CASSHGQMGSYEQYF,TGTGCCAGCAGCCACGGACAGATGGGGTCCTACGAGCAGTACTTC
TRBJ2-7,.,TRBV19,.,CASSYSGEQYF,TGTGCCAGTAGTTACAGCGGGGAGCAGTACTTC
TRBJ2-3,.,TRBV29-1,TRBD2,CSVRRGGTDTQYF,TGCAGCGTACGGCGGGGGGGCACAGATACGCAGTATTTT
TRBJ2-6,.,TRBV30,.,CAWTGGTALQLNSGANVLTF,TGTGCCTGGACCGGAGGGACAGCCCTCCAACTGAACTCTGGGGCCAACGTCCTGACTTTC
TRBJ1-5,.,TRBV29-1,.,CSVVERGNQPQHF,TGCAGCGTTGTGGAACGGGGAAATCAGCCCCAGCATTTT
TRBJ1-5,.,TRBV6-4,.,CASSETGSNQPQHF,TGTGCCAGCAGTGAGACGGGTAGCAATCAGCCCCAGCATTTT
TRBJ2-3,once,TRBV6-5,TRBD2,CASSYQRGGGADTQYF,TGTGCCAGCAGTTACCAGCGGGGGGGAGGGGCAGATACGCAGTATTTT
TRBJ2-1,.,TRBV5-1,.,CASSLGSTFRGWGNEQFF,TGCGCCAGCAGCTTGGGGTCTACATTCAGGGGTTGGGGCAATGAGCAGTTCTTC
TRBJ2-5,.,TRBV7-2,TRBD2,CASSLAFILVRGAEETQYF,TGTGCCAGCAGCTTAGCGTTTATCTTAGTGCGGGGGGCAGAAGAGACCCAGTACTTC
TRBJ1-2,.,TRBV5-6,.,CASSWVTENFGYTF,TGTGCCAGCAGCTGGGTTACAGAGAACTTTGGCTACACCTTC
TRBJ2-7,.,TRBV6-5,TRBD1,CAKNDRGPYEQYF,TGTGCCAAGAACGACAGGGGGCCCTACGAGCAGTACTTC
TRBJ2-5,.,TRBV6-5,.,CASSLTVLHQETQYF,TGTGCCAGCAGTTTGACAGTACTTCACCAAGAGACCCAGTACTTC
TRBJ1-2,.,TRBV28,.,CASTTWAGSNYGYTF,TGTGCCAGCACCACCTGGGCAGGGTCTAACTATGGCTACACCTTC
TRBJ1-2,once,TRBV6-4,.,CASSDTGYGYTF,TGTGCCAGCAGTGACACAGGGTATGGCTACACCTTC
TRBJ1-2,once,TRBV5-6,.,CASMRPGTPNYGYTF,TGTGCCAGCATGCGTCCCGGGACACCTAACTATGGCTACACCTTC
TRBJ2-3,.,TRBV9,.,CASSASPVLADPYTQYF,TGTGCCAGCAGCGCCTCTCCGGTGTTAGCGGATCCTTATACGCAGTATTTT
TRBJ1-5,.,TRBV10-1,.,CASSEGSGNQPQHF,TGCGCCAGCAGTGAGGGGAGCGGCAATCAGCCCCAGCATTTT
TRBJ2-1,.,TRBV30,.,CAWSFGGPGTYNEQFF,TGTGCCTGGAGTTTTGGAGGGCCGGGGACCTACAATGAGCAGTTCTTC
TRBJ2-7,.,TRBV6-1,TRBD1,CASSRVRTGNYEQYF,TGTGCCAGCAGTAGGGTCCGGACAGGGAACTACGAGCAGTACTTC
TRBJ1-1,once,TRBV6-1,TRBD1,CAIQGRHTEAFF,TGTGCCATACAGGGGAGGCACACTGAAGCTTTCTTT
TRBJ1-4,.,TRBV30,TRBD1,CAWSWGTGTGEKLFF,TGTGCCTGGAGTTGGGGGACAGGGACGGGTGAAAAACTGTTTTTT
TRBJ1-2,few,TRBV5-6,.,CASSLGENYGYTF,TGTGCCAGCAGCTTGGGCGAGAACTATGGCTACACCTTC
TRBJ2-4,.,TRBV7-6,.,CASSRTANIAKNIQYF,TGTGCCAGCAGTCGGACAGCCAATATAGCCAAAAACATTCAGTACTTC
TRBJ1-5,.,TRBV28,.,CASSWTVNQPQHF,TGTGCCAGCAGTTGGACTGTCAATCAGCCCCAGCATTTT
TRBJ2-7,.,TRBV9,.,CASSVAGVGSEQYF,TGTGCCAGCAGCGTAGCGGGAGTAGGGTCCGAGCAGTACTTC
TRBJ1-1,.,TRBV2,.,CASGGGRTEAFF,TGTGCCAGCGGGGGGGGCAGAACTGAAGCTTTCTTT
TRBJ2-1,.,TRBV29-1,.,CSVSRQGRWSEQFF,TGCAGCGTTAGCAGGCAGGGAAGGTGGAGTGAGCAGTTCTTC
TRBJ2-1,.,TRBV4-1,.,CASSQEWHEQFF,TGCGCCAGCAGCCAAGAATGGCATGAGCAGTTCTTC
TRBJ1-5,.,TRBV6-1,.,CASGSWRPQHF,TGTGCCAGCGGGTCATGGAGGCCCCAGCATTTT
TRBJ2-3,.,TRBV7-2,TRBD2,CASSKLGEGDTQYF,TGTGCCAGCAGCAAGCTAGGGGAGGGAGATACGCAGTATTTT
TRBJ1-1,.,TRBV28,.,CASIWTANTEAFF,TGTGCCAGCATCTGGACTGCGAACACTGAAGCTTTCTTT
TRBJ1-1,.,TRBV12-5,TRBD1,CASGLDRGGTEAFF,TGTGCTAGTGGTTTGGACAGGGGTGGCACTGAAGCTTTCTTT
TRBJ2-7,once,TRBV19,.,CASSIDRGGVEQYF,TGTGCCAGTAGTATAGATCGCGGGGGCGTCGAGCAGTACTTC
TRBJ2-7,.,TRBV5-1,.,CASSSGTSIYEQYF,TGCGCCAGCAGCTCCGGGACATCGATCTACGAGCAGTACTTC
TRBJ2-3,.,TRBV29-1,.,CSVVLGHSPDTQYF,TGCAGCGTTGTACTGGGACATTCACCAGATACGCAGTATTTT
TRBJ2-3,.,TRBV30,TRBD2,CAWRLAGDYGTDTQYF,TGTGCCTGGAGGCTAGCGGGAGATTACGGCACAGATACGCAGTATTTT
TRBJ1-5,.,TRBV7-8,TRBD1,CASSRGQGGHNQPQHF,TGTGCCAGCAGCCGTGGACAGGGAGGCCACAATCAGCCCCAGCATTTT
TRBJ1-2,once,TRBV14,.,CASSPTTGANYGYTF,TGTGCCAGCAGCCCCACGACAGGTGCTAACTATGGCTACACCTTC
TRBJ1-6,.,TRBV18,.,CASSRADSPANSPLHF,TGTGCCAGCTCACGCGCTGACAGCCCCGCCAATTCACCCCTCCACTTT
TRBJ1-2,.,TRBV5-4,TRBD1,CASTITGGGGYTF,TGTGCCAGCACCATAACAGGGGGTGGCGGCTACACCTTC
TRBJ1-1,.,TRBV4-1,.,CASSQRSLLSTEAFF,TGCGCCAGCAGCCAAAGAAGCCTCCTGAGTACTGAAGCTTTCTTT
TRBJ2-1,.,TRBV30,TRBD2,CATLAGERGGNEQFF,TGTGCCACCCTAGCGGGAGAGAGGGGGGGGAATGAGCAGTTCTTC